This TCR beta chain was sequenced for a study of T cell responses to AZD1222 COVID-19 vaccine. Germline CDR1 SGHKS, CDR2 YYEKEE (reference sequence). V was cut by 1 base and J by 1 base, with 9 bases left in between. This CDR3 has 14 amino acids. Study-wide results and limits: Every sample of the repertoires postdated the peak T cell response.

Sequencing was performed with immunoSEQ multiplex PCR; in TCRdb, only in-frame clones are kept and a portion is missing. The sample lists about 170,000 clones; about nine tenths were seen once. Note on this clone: Its antigen remains unknown.

Specimen: peripheral blood, collected on day 0 of AZD1222 vaccination. The chain joins TRBV5-5 to TRBJ2-7; D ambiguous. The sequence was obtained from an adult in good health. This CDR3 reads CASSLYMRSYEQYF. CDR3 coding DNA: TGTGCCAGCAGCTTGTACATGAGATCCTACGAGCAGTACTTC.